What follows are 25 T cell receptor beta chains derived from one specimen sequenced in a study of cytomegalovirus exposure and HLA in healthy donors. PCR employed 60 Vbeta and 13 Jbeta primers. Clones were sequenced by immunoSEQ multiplex PCR, and TCRdb holds only the in-frame ones, with some missing. The sample gives some 170,000 clones, roughly 85% of which show up once; 0.85% is in the top ten. Sequencing was carried out using PBMCs. These receptors were taken from a woman in her 30s in good health and CMV-seronegative.

The chain uses TRBV13 and TRBJ2-7, with TRBD2 matching 15 bases. The J segment lost 6 bases and the V segment lost 4 bases, leaving 13 bases of the junction unmatched. The CDR3 is made up of 18 amino acids. CDR1 and CDR2 (germline): PRHDT, FYEKMQ (reference sequence). CDR3 DNA: TGTGCCAGCAGCTCTGGGACTAGCGGGGGGCCGACCGGGGGCGAGCAGTACTTC. Protein product: CASSSGTSGGPTGGEQYF.

A few counts support this clone. The chain couples TRBV5-4 to TRBJ1-6; D uncertain. The V gene's germline CDR1 is SGHNT and CDR2 YYREEE (reference sequence). The CDR3 contains 16 residues. V was cut by 0 bases and J by 6 bases, with 13 bases left in between. Written as DNA, the CDR3 is TGTGCCAGCAGCTTGGTAGCGGGATCGACTAATTCACCCCTCCACTTT. This gives the protein CASSLVAGSTNSPLHF.

The chain employs TRBV14 and TRBJ2-4; 8 bases fit TRBD2. Germline V gives CDR1 SGHDN, CDR2 FVKESK. The V and J ends lost 5 bases and 6 bases, in that order; junction bases with no gene match: 9. CDR3 length: 15 amino acids. The CDR3 spells CASSTAGGRLNIQYF. The CDR3 coding sequence is TGTGCCAGCAGCACGGCGGGAGGTCGGTTAAACATTCAGTACTTC.

This clone was counted once. The V and J genes are TRBV7-9 and TRBJ2-7; 14 positions match TRBD2. The CDR3 totals 16 residues. In germline, CDR1 is SEHNR, CDR2 FQNEAQ (reference sequence). V gave up 1 base and J gave up 5 bases; unmatched junction bases: 4. The CDR3 sequence: CASSLGGTSGSHEQYF. The CDR3 nucleotides are TGTGCCAGCAGCTTAGGGGGGACTAGCGGGAGCCACGAGCAGTACTTC.

The rearrangement joins TRBV7-2 to TRBJ2-1; 8 bases agree with TRBD2. Germline trimming cut 1 base from V and 0 bases from J; bases unmatched to any gene: 2. This CDR3 is built from 16 residues. The germline CDR1 and CDR2 sequences are SGHTA and FQGNSA. The CDR3 region has the DNA TGTGCCAGCAGCTTAGGGAGCGGGAGCTCCTACAATGAGCAGTTCTTC. This codes for CASSLGSGSSYNEQFF.

CDR3 nucleotides: TGTGCCAGCAGTCACGGACAGGGCTACAATGAGCAGTTCTTC. Amino acid sequence: CASSHGQGYNEQFF. V usage is TRBV27 and J usage is TRBJ2-1; TRBD1 matches 8 bases. V shed 5 bases and J 3 bases; nucleotides not matched to a gene: 3. Germline CDR1 reads MNHEY; CDR2 reads SMNVEV (reference sequence). The CDR3 runs 14 residues.

V is TRBV27 and J is TRBJ1-2; D not resolved. Germline V lookup: CDR1 MNHEY, CDR2 SMNVEV (reference sequence). The V end was cut by 5 bases, the J end by 7 bases, with 17 bases between. This CDR3 contains 14 residues. The CDR3 region is CASSPRTEGGGYTF. The DNA of the CDR3 is TGTGCCAGCAGTCCACGGACGGAGGGCGGTGGCTACACCTTC.

The genes are TRBV19 and TRBJ1-2; weak D call: TRBD1 (6 bases). Trimming stripped 9 bases from V and 2 bases from J, with 13 bases between. From germline, CDR1 is LNHDA and CDR2 SQIVND (reference sequence). The CDR3 consists of 13 residues. CDR3 protein: CARGGGLNYGYTF. CDR3 nucleotides: TGTGCCAGAGGGGGGGGGCTGAACTATGGCTACACCTTC.

This chain connects TRBV12-5 to TRBJ1-1, with D unclear. Germline values: CDR1 LGHNT, CDR2 FRNRAP. The CDR3 totals 17 residues. The V gene lost 0 bases and the J gene lost 3 bases, with 17 bases spanning the gap. The CDR3 nucleotides are TGTGCTAGTGGTTTGGTAAGAGGGAGCCAAGCGGACACTGAAGCTTTCTTT. Its protein product is CASGLVRGSQADTEAFF.

This chain links TRBV25-1 with TRBJ2-3, with 10 bases matching TRBD1. The CDR3 loop spans 15 amino acids. J gave up 6 bases and V 5 bases, and 8 bases lay outside the gene matches. CDR1 and CDR2 (germline): MGHDK, SYGVNS. The CDR3 coding sequence is TGTGCCAGCAGTCCTACCGGGACAGGGGCGGATACGCAGTATTTT. Residues: CASSPTGTGADTQYF.

V and J are TRBV10-3 and TRBJ2-5, with D possibly TRBD2 on 5 matching bases. With 8 bases removed from V and 1 base from J, the gap between germline ends came to 11 bases. The CDR3 is 13 residues long. Germline-derived CDR1 and CDR2 are ENHRY and SYGVKD. The DNA for the CDR3 is TGTGCCATCGGAGCGGCGATCCAAGAGACCCAGTACTTC. Its protein product is CAIGAAIQETQYF.

About this clone itself: Mismatch with germline at one junction end may stem from a read error. The genes are TRBV27 and TRBJ2-7, with 7 bases that match TRBD1. The CDR3 consists of 13 residues. The germline V gene encodes CDR1 MNHEY and CDR2 SMNVEV (reference sequence). Here the CDR3 reads CASRRTGRYEQYF. The DNA of the CDR3 is TGTGCGAGCAGGAGGACAGGACGATACGAGCAGTACTTC.

The chain joins TRBV7-2 to TRBJ1-6; D uncertain. V lost 5 bases and J 9 bases, leaving 14 bases between the germline ends. The CDR3 consists of 14 residues. The germline gives CDR1 SGHTA, CDR2 FQGNSA. CDR3 loop: CASSPLVRGSPLHF. The CDR3 DNA sequence: TGTGCCAGCAGCCCCTTAGTCAGAGGTTCACCCCTCCACTTT. Based on the CDR3 plus reference TRBV7-2 and TRBJ1-6, the full variable domain is GAGVSQSPSNKVTEKGKDVELRCDPISGHTALYWYRQSLGQGLEFLIYFQGNSAPDKSGLPSDRFSAERTGGSVSTLTIQRTQQEDSAVYLCASSPLVRGSPLHFGNGTRLTVT.

This chain joins TRBV18 and TRBJ2-3; 8 nucleotides match TRBD1. Germline CDR1 is KGHSH and CDR2 is LQKENI. The CDR3 has 17 amino acids. V trimming: 6 bases; J trimming: 4 bases; junction bases outside the gene matches: 15. This chain's CDR3 is CASSPIRQGNVADTQYF. In DNA form, the CDR3 reads TGTGCCAGCTCCCCAATACGACAGGGGAACGTCGCAGATACGCAGTATTTT.

V is TRBV28 and J is TRBJ1-1; D is undetermined. Trimming removed 7 bases from V and 1 base from J, with 16 bases in between. This CDR3 has 15 amino acids. CDR1 and CDR2 from the germline V gene are MDHEN and SYDVKM. In DNA, the CDR3 is TGTGCCAGCACAATTAGCCGGGGTAGGAACACTGAAGCTTTCTTT. This codes for CASTISRGRNTEAFF.

The genes are TRBV6-6 and TRBJ1-5; possibly TRBD1 for D (5 bases). CDR1 is MNHNY, CDR2 SVGAGI, per germline (reference sequence). V gave up 10 bases and J gave up 1 base, with 14 bases separating them. The CDR3 loop spans 14 amino acids. The CDR3 nucleotides read TGTGCCACTAAAAACCAGGGAAGCAATCAGCCCCAGCATTTT. Its protein product is CATKNQGSNQPQHF.

The CDR3: CASSESRQGRQPQHF. Here the CDR3 DNA reads TGCGCCAGCAGTGAGTCAAGACAGGGACGCCAGCCCCAGCATTTT. The rearrangement uses TRBV10-2 and TRBJ1-5, with 7 bases matching TRBD1. Germline V CDR1 and CDR2: WSHSY, SAAADI. J lost 7 bases, V lost 0 bases, and 6 bases had no gene match. This CDR3 has 15 amino acids.

This chain connects TRBV4-3 to TRBJ1-5; D remains ambiguous. Germline V lookup: CDR1 LGHNA, CDR2 YSLEER. This CDR3 spans 15 amino acids. V was shortened by 0 bases and J by 6 bases, with 12 bases between the two germline ends. CDR3 in amino acids: CASSQDVNPSQPQHF. In DNA, the CDR3 is TGCGCCAGCAGCCAAGATGTGAACCCCAGTCAGCCCCAGCATTTT.

This sequence joins TRBV11-2 and TRBJ2-3; D not resolved. Germline V gene sequence: CDR1 SGHAT, CDR2 FQNNGV. Trimming took 2 bases from V and 0 from J, leaving 9 bases between them. The CDR3 covers 15 residues. Written as DNA, the CDR3 is TGTGCCAGCAGCTTACTTTGGAGTAGCACAGATACGCAGTATTTT. Translating it yields CASSLLWSSTDTQYF.

V gene TRBV13 combines with J gene TRBJ2-5, with D hard to call. The germline gives CDR1 PRHDT, CDR2 FYEKMQ (reference sequence). The CDR3 consists of 14 residues. The V and J ends lost 5 bases and 4 bases respectively, with 14 bases between them. The CDR3 DNA sequence: TGTGCCAGCAGCCACCAGAGAGGATCAGAGACCCAGTACTTC. Translated, it gives CASSHQRGSETQYF.

The V gene is TRBV28, the J gene TRBJ2-2; the D gene is possibly TRBD2 (6 bases). CDR3 length: 13 residues. Germline values: CDR1 MDHEN, CDR2 SYDVKM. Trimming cost V 2 bases and J 6 bases, with 7 bases left between them. CDR3 sequence: CASSLGGSGELFF. The CDR3 DNA follows: TGTGCCAGCAGTTTAGGGGGGTCCGGGGAGCTGTTTTTT. Supplemented by reference TRBV28 and TRBJ2-2, the full variable domain reads DVKVTQSSRYLVKRTGEKVFLECVQDMDHENMFWYRQDPGLGLRLIYFSYDVKMKEKGDIPEGYSVSREKKERFSLILESASTNQTSMYLCASSLGGSGELFFGEGSRLTVL.

Concerning this clone: Other DNA sequences from this sample encode an identical CDR3 as well. The chain couples TRBV27 to TRBJ1-1, with 9 bases aligning to TRBD1. This CDR3 comprises 14 residues. The ends lost 3 bases at V and 5 bases at J; junction bases unmatched: 4. Looked up from germline, CDR1 is MNHEY and CDR2 is SMNVEV (reference sequence). CDR3 sequence reads: CASSFGQGWTEAFF. CDR3 DNA: TGTGCCAGCAGTTTCGGACAGGGGTGGACTGAAGCTTTCTTT.

CDR3 DNA sequence: TGTGCCAGCAGTGAAAACGGGTGGGCTGAAGCTTTCTTT. It encodes CASSENGWAEAFF. V and J are TRBV6-1 and TRBJ1-1, with D unresolved. The CDR3 spans 13 residues. Trimming left V 2 bases short and J 6 bases short, with 10 bases between. Germline CDR1 is MNHNS and CDR2 is SASEGT.

This chain joins TRBV10-1 and TRBJ1-3; D ambiguous. CDR3 length: 15 amino acids. The V gene's germline CDR1 is WNHNN and CDR2 SYGVQD (reference sequence). V lost 4 bases to trimming and J lost 3 bases, with 13 bases between them. The CDR3 here is CASSGGGRDGNTIYF. CDR3 in DNA: TGCGCCAGCAGTGGGGGAGGGAGAGATGGAAACACCATATATTTT.

V gene TRBV6-1 combines with J gene TRBJ2-7; TRBD2 agrees at 7 bases. This CDR3 is 13 amino acids long. CDR1 MNHNS and CDR2 SASEGT come from the germline V gene. The junction had 3 bases not matched to a gene; V was cut back by 4 bases and J by 3 bases. The CDR3 reads CASSGDYRYEQYF. CDR3 coding DNA: TGTGCCAGCAGTGGGGACTACCGCTACGAGCAGTACTTC.